The rows below give T cell receptor beta chains drawn from one sample of a study of blood T cell repertoires in COVID-19. The assay was immunoSEQ multiplex PCR, and TCRdb's table has in-frame clones only and misses some. In the table there are tens of thousands of clones, 91% of which are singletons. Sequenced sample: peripheral blood. These receptors came from a human donor in a cohort sampled during active COVID-19. CDR3s include the opening cysteine and the closing phenylalanine or tryptophan. The D gene is left open where the match is weak. Some rows mark clone size as missing; the rest say once, few, many or name a class of expanded clone.

V: TRBV29-1; length: 16; D: .; J: TRBJ2-1; size: .; CDR3: CSVLFGSSPLVEEQFF; DNA: TGCAGCGTCCTCTTCGGTAGCTCGCCCTTAGTGGAGGAGCAGTTCTTC
V: TRBV5-1; length: 16; D: TRBD2; J: TRBJ2-3; size: .; CDR3: CASSQGLAGVRDTQYF; DNA: TGCGCCAGCAGCCAGGGACTAGCGGGAGTAAGGGATACGCAGTATTTT
V: TRBV19; length: 15; D: .; J: TRBJ1-2; size: .; CDR3: CASSIVAGTNYGYTF; DNA: TGTGCCAGTAGTATAGTGGCAGGAACCAACTATGGCTACACCTTC
V: TRBV7-9; length: 13; D: .; J: TRBJ2-5; size: .; CDR3: CASRGRVPETQYF; DNA: TGTGCCAGCAGGGGCAGGGTCCCAGAGACCCAGTACTTC
V: TRBV23-1; length: 15; D: TRBD1; J: TRBJ2-7; size: medium-sized; CDR3: CASSQPDRPIYEQYF; DNA: TGCGCCAGCAGTCAACCGGACAGGCCAATCTACGAGCAGTACTTC
V: TRBV5-4; length: 14; D: .; J: TRBJ1-1; size: .; CDR3: CASTGRGGDTEAFF; DNA: TGTGCCAGCACAGGACGGGGGGGCGACACTGAAGCTTTCTTT
V: TRBV4-2; length: 16; D: .; J: TRBJ2-1; size: once; CDR3: CASSQGEHSGVNEQFF; DNA: TGTGCCAGCAGCCAAGGGGAGCATTCGGGCGTCAATGAGCAGTTCTTC
V: TRBV18; length: 15; D: TRBD1; J: TRBJ1-1; size: .; CDR3: CASSPLDRVNTEAFF; DNA: TGTGCCAGCTCACCCCTGGACAGGGTAAACACTGAAGCTTTCTTT
V: TRBV27; length: 13; D: .; J: TRBJ2-1; size: .; CDR3: CASSLTAGLEQFF; DNA: TGTGCCAGCAGTTTAACCGCGGGGCTTGAGCAGTTCTTC
V: TRBV20-1; length: 17; D: TRBD2; J: TRBJ2-1; size: .; CDR3: CSASISPLAGIYNEQFF; DNA: TGCAGTGCTAGTATTTCCCCCCTAGCGGGGATTTACAATGAGCAGTTCTTC
V: TRBV19; length: 16; D: TRBD2; J: TRBJ2-3; size: .; CDR3: CASSIVAGGPRDTQYF; DNA: TGTGCCAGTAGTATAGTGGCGGGAGGGCCTCGAGATACGCAGTATTTT
V: TRBV7-8; length: 13; D: TRBD1; J: TRBJ1-1; size: .; CDR3: CASREGAETEAFF; DNA: TGTGCCAGCAGGGAGGGGGCGGAAACTGAAGCTTTCTTT
V: TRBV28; length: 18; D: .; J: TRBJ1-2; size: .; CDR3: CASPKETGFLGDDYGYTF; DNA: TGTGCCAGTCCCAAGGAGACAGGCTTTTTGGGCGATGACTATGGCTACACCTTC
V: TRBV18; length: 14; D: TRBD1; J: TRBJ1-1; size: .; CDR3: CASSPGQGMTEAFF; DNA: TGTGCCAGCTCCCCGGGACAGGGTATGACTGAAGCTTTCTTT
V: TRBV11-3; length: 17; D: .; J: TRBJ2-5; size: .; CDR3: CASSLGPGYGGQETQYF; DNA: TGTGCCAGCAGCTTGGGCCCCGGCTACGGGGGACAAGAGACCCAGTACTTC
V: TRBV6-4; length: 13; D: .; J: TRBJ2-1; size: .; CDR3: CASSEGERNEQFF; DNA: TGTGCCAGCAGTGAAGGGGAACGCAATGAGCAGTTCTTC
V: TRBV4-3; length: 16; D: TRBD2; J: TRBJ2-7; size: .; CDR3: CASSRYPKRGSYEQYF; DNA: TGCGCCAGCAGCCGCTACCCTAAGCGGGGTTCCTACGAGCAGTACTTC